A selection of T cell receptor beta chains follows, all from one sample in a study of cytomegalovirus exposure and HLA in healthy donors. Clones were sequenced by immunoSEQ multiplex PCR, and TCRdb holds only the in-frame ones, with some missing. Of roughly 72,000 clones in the sample, around three quarters were seen once. The sample taken for sequencing was PBMCs. These TCRs come from a woman between 35 and 50 years old in good health and CMV-seropositive. The CDR3 runs from the conserved cysteine through the conserved F or W. The order of the fields is clone size, D gene, V gene, J gene, CDR3 DNA, CDR3 protein. The D gene is left open where the match is weak. Where a row states a size, it is once, few, many or the class of an expanded clone; other rows omit it.

NA,NA,TRBV9,TRBJ2-3,TGTGCCAGCAGCGCCTTAGCGGTCCACACAGATACGCAGTATTTT,CASSALAVHTDTQYF
NA,NA,TRBV27,TRBJ1-1,TGTGCCAGCAGATTGTCAGGGGTCACTGAAGCTTTCTTT,CASRLSGVTEAFF
NA,NA,TRBV5-6,TRBJ1-2,TGTGCCAGCAGCTTTACTGGTAACTATGGCTACACCTTC,CASSFTGNYGYTF
NA,TRBD2,TRBV7-2,TRBJ2-1,TGTGCCAGCAGCTCCGACGGACTAGCGGAACAGTTCTTC,CASSSDGLAEQFF
NA,NA,TRBV28,TRBJ1-5,TGTGCCAGCAGTTTACCCCTGACAGGTTATAGCAATCAGCCCCAGCATTTT,CASSLPLTGYSNQPQHF
NA,NA,TRBV9,TRBJ2-7,TGTGCCAGCAGCCCGTTTATTGGCGGCGACGAGCAGTACTTC,CASSPFIGGDEQYF
NA,TRBD2,TRBV9,TRBJ2-1,TGTGCCAGCAGCGTAGATCTCGGTAGCGGGAGCTCCTACAATGAGCAGTTCTTC,CASSVDLGSGSSYNEQFF
NA,TRBD1,TRBV19,TRBJ1-1,TGTGCCAGTATTCCCCGGGACAGGGAGGGCACTGAAGCTTTCTTT,CASIPRDREGTEAFF
NA,TRBD2,TRBV9,TRBJ2-7,TGTGCCAGCAGCGTAGTGGCTAGCGGGAGTGGCGAGCAGTACTTC,CASSVVASGSGEQYF
NA,NA,TRBV28,TRBJ1-5,TGTGCCAGCAGCCTCGTCAGGGGCAATCAGCCCCAGCATTTT,CASSLVRGNQPQHF
NA,TRBD1,TRBV5-1,TRBJ2-7,TGCGCCAGCAGCTCGGGACAGATGGCCTACGAGCAGTACTTC,CASSSGQMAYEQYF
NA,TRBD1,TRBV27,TRBJ1-6,TGTGCCAGCAGTTTAGGACAGGGCTCGCCCCTCCACTTT,CASSLGQGSPLHF
NA,TRBD2,TRBV6-1,TRBJ2-3,TGTGCCAGCATTCAGCGGGGGACAGATACGCAGTATTTT,CASIQRGTDTQYF
NA,NA,TRBV6-1,TRBJ1-1,TGTGCCAGCAGTGATACAGGGAGCCCGGCCCCTTTCGAAGCTTTCTTT,CASSDTGSPAPFEAFF
few,TRBD1,TRBV2,TRBJ2-3,TGTGCCACGGGCCGGGACAGGGGCACAGATACGCAGTATTTT,CATGRDRGTDTQYF
NA,NA,TRBV7-9,TRBJ1-2,TGTTCCAGCAGCTCCACAGGGCTGGATGGCTACACCTTC,CSSSSTGLDGYTF
once,NA,TRBV28,TRBJ1-2,TGTGCCAGCAGTTTAGGCAGGGTTCCAGACTATGGCTACACCTTC,CASSLGRVPDYGYTF
NA,NA,TRBV19,TRBJ2-6,TGTGCCAGTAGTTCTTCCCTTGCTGGGGCCAACGTCCTGACTTTC,CASSSSLAGANVLTF